This TCR beta chain was profiled in a study of cytomegalovirus exposure and HLA in healthy donors. For the study at large: About 85 million unique TCRs from HLA-typed donors were held in an early release of data. Study-level findings and limits: For TCR beta chains, V- and J-gene trimming was later linked to a missense DCLRE1C variant.

About this clone: The antigen remains undetermined.

PCR used 60 Vbeta primers and 13 Jbeta primers. This table comes from immunoSEQ multiplex PCR, and its TCRdb copy is limited to in-frame clones, with some not included. The table shows around 170,000 clones, with under 80% occurring only once. Trimming stripped 4 bases from V and 4 bases from J, with 15 bases between. The CDR3 sequence is 14 residues long. The germline V gene has CDR1 SGHDT and CDR2 YYEEEE. Material: PBMCs. This clonotype originated in a woman aged 25 to 39 in good health and CMV-seropositive. The chain is built from TRBV5-6 and TRBJ2-7, with a tentative D call TRBD1 (5 bases). CDR3 sequence: CASSPVGQGYEQYF. CDR3 sequence (DNA): TGTGCCAGCAGCCCGGTCGGGCAGGGTTACGAGCAGTACTTC.